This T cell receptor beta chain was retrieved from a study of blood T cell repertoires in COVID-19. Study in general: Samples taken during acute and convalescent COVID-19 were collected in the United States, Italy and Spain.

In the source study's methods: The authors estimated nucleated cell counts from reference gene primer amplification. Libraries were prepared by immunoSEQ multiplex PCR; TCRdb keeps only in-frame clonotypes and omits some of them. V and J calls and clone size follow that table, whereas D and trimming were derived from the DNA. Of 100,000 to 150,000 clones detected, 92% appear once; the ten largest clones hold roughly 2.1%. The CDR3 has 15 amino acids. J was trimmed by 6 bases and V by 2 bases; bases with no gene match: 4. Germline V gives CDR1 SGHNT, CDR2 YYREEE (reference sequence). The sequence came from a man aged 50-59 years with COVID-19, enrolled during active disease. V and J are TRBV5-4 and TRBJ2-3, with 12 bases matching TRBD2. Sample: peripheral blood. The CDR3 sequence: CASSLRTSGIDTQYF. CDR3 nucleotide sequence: TGTGCCAGCAGCTTACGGACTAGCGGGATCGATACGCAGTATTTT.